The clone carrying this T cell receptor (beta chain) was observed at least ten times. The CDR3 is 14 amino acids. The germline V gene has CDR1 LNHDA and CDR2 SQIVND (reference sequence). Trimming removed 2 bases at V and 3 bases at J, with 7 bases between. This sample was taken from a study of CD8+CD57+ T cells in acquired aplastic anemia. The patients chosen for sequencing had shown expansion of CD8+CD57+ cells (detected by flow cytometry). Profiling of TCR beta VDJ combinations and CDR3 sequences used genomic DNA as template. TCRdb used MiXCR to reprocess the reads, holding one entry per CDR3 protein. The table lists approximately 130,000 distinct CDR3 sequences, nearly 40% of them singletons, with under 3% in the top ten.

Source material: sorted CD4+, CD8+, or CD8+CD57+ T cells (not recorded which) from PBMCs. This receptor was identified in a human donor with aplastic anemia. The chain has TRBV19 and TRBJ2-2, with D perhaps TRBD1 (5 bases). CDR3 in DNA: TGTGCCAGTAGTATAAGCAGGGACACCGGGGAGCTGTTTTTT. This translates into CASSISRDTGELFF.